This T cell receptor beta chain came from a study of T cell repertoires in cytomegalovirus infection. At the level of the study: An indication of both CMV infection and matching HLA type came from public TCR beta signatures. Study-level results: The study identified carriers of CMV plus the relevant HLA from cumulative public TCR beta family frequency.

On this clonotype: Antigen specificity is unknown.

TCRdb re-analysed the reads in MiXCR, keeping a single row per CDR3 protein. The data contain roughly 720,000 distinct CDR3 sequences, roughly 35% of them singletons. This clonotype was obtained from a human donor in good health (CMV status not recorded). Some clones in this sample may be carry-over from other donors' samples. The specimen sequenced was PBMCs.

The CDR3 nucleotides are TGTGCCAGCTCACCGGGACATGAAAAACTGTTTTTT. Its protein product is CASSPGHEKLFF. The rearrangement joins TRBV18 to TRBJ1-4; D is possibly TRBD1 (5 bases). The CDR3 totals 12 residues. Germline loops: CDR1 KGHSH, CDR2 LQKENI. V lost 3 bases and J 6 bases, leaving 5 bases between the germline ends.